This TCR beta chain was sequenced during a study of T cell changes during pregnancy in multiple sclerosis. This clone was observed once. With V trimmed by 0 bases and J by 4 bases, 4 bases remained unmatched. Germline V CDR1 and CDR2: LNHNV, YYDKDF (reference sequence). This CDR3 is built from 15 residues. Sequenced by immunoSEQ multiplex PCR; TCRdb stores in-frame clones only, minus some. The table lists fewer than 65,000 clones, roughly nine tenths of them singletons, with 0.8% to 1% in the top ten. V gene TRBV15 combines with J gene TRBJ1-2; 8 bases map to TRBD1. The sequence derives from a female donor with multiple sclerosis, enrolled in a pregnancy study. The source material was peripheral blood, sampled before pregnancy. CDR3 region: CATSRDSDRGYGYTF. The CDR3 DNA follows: TGTGCCACCAGCAGAGATTCCGACAGGGGCTATGGCTACACCTTC.